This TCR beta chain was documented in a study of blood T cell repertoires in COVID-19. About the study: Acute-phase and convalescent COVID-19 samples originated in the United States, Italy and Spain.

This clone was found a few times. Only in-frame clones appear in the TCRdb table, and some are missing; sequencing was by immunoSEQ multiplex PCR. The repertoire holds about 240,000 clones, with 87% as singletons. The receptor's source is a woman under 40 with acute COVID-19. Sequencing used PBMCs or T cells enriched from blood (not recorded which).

DNA for the CDR3: TGCGCCAGCAGCCAGAATCAGGGGGAGCTGTTTTTT. As protein: CASSQNQGELFF. The genes are TRBV4-3 and TRBJ2-2; no clear D gene. Trimming pared 3 bases from V and 8 bases from J, leaving 7 bases between. Germline values: CDR1 LGHNA, CDR2 YSLEER. The CDR3 loop spans 12 amino acids.